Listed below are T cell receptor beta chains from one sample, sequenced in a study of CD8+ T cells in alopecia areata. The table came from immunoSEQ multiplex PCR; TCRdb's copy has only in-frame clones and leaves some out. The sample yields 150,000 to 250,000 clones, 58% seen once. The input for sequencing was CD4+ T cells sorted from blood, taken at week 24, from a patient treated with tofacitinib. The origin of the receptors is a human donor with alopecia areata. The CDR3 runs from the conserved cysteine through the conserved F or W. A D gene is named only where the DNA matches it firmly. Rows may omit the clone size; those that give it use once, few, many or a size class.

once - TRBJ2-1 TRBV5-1 CASSWTSNEQFF TGCGCCAGCAGCTGGACCTCCAATGAGCAGTTCTTC
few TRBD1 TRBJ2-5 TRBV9 CASSRTGQETQYF TGTGCCAGCAGCCGGACAGGGCAAGAGACCCAGTACTTC
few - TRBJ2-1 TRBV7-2 CASIITGGVNNEQFF TGTGCCAGCATTATCACAGGGGGGGTTAACAATGAGCAGTTCTTC
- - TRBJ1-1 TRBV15 CATSRDFPVEAFF TGTGCCACCAGCAGAGATTTCCCGGTTGAAGCTTTCTTT
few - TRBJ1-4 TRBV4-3 CASSQDLREKLFF TGCGCCAGCAGCCAAGACCTCCGAGAAAAACTGTTTTTT
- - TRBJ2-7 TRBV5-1 CASSLEGSFSYEQYF TGCGCCAGCAGCTTGGAAGGCAGTTTCTCCTACGAGCAGTACTTC
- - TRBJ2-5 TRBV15 CATSRGYDQYF TGTGCCACCAGCAGAGGTTATGACCAGTACTTC
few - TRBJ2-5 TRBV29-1 CSVVRAQETQYF TGCAGCGTTGTCAGGGCTCAAGAGACCCAGTACTTC
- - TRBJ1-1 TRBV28 CASSSGTVNTEAFF TGTGCCAGCAGTTCCGGGACCGTGAACACTGAAGCTTTCTTT
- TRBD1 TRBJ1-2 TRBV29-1 CSVDFGTAYGYTF TGCAGCGTTGATTTCGGGACAGCCTATGGCTACACCTTC
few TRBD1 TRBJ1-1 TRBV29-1 CSVGGDRGAFF TGCAGCGTTGGAGGGGACAGGGGAGCTTTCTTT
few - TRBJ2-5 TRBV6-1 CASSTAYQETQYF TGTGCCAGCAGTACAGCCTACCAAGAGACCCAGTACTTC
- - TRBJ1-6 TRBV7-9 CASSLSGGADSPLHF TGTGCCAGCAGCTTATCGGGAGGGGCGGATTCACCCCTCCACTTT
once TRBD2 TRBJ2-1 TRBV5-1 CASSTQGGVYNEQFF TGCGCCAGCAGCACCCAGGGAGGGGTTTACAATGAGCAGTTCTTC
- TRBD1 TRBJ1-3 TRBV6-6 CASSYPTGGSGNTIYF TGTGCCAGCAGTTACCCTACAGGGGGCTCTGGAAACACCATATATTTT
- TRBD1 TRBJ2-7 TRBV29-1 CSVSLDRGANEQYF TGCAGCGTTTCGCTGGACAGGGGGGCCAACGAGCAGTACTTC
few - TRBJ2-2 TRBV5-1 CASSLAEGPAQPGELFF TGCGCCAGCAGCTTGGCCGAAGGACCGGCCCAGCCCGGGGAGCTGTTTTTT
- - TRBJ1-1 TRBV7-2 CASSSQLNTEAFF TGTGCCAGCAGTTCACAACTGAACACTGAAGCTTTCTTT
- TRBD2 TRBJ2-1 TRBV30 CAWSRLAATYNEQFF TGTGCCTGGAGTAGGCTAGCGGCTACCTACAATGAGCAGTTCTTC
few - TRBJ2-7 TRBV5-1 CASSLEAQSREQYF TGCGCCAGCAGCTTGGAGGCACAGTCGCGCGAGCAGTACTTC
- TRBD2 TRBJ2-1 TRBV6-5 CASSLGGGRNEQFF TGTGCCAGCAGCTTGGGCGGGGGGAGGAATGAGCAGTTCTTC
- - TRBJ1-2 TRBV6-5 CASSYEGIDGYTF TGTGCCAGCAGTTACGAGGGTATAGATGGCTACACCTTC
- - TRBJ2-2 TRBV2 CASSLLGPTNTGELFF TGTGCCAGCAGTCTCCTTGGGCCAACGAACACCGGGGAGCTGTTTTTT
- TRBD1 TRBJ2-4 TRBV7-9 CASSLLRDSNENIQYF TGTGCCAGCAGCCTCCTAAGGGACAGCAATGAAAACATTCAGTACTTC
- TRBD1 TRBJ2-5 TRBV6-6 CASSYSAGGKQETQYF TGTGCCAGCAGTTACTCGGCAGGGGGAAAACAAGAGACCCAGTACTTC
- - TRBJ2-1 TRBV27 CASSDISGFQEEQFF TGTGCCAGCAGCGATATTAGCGGATTTCAAGAAGAGCAGTTCTTC
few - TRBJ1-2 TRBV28 CASSLQSPYGYTF TGTGCCAGCAGTTTACAGAGCCCCTATGGCTACACCTTC
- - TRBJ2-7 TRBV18 CASSPLTASQQYF TGTGCCAGCTCACCACTGACAGCAAGTCAGCAGTACTTC
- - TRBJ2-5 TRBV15 CATSSHGGSQETQYF TGTGCCACCAGCAGCCACGGGGGATCCCAAGAGACCCAGTACTTC
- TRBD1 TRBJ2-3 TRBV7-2 CASSPRQGRSTDTQYF TGTGCCAGCAGCCCCCGACAGGGACGTAGCACAGATACGCAGTATTTT
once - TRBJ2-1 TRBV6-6 CASSPSGGNNEQFF TGTGCCAGCAGTCCCTCAGGAGGAAACAATGAGCAGTTCTTC
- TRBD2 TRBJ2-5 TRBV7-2 CASSLQRGNQETQYF TGTGCCAGCAGCTTACAGCGGGGCAACCAAGAGACCCAGTACTTC
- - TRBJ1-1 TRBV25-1 CASSSQGQITKGAFF TGTGCCAGCAGTAGCCAAGGACAGATCACCAAGGGGGCTTTCTTT
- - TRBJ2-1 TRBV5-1 CASSLVRDSYNEQFF TGCGCCAGCAGCTTGGTGCGGGACTCCTACAATGAGCAGTTCTTC
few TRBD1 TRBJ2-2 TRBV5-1 CASSEGTGRTGELFF TGCGCCAGCAGCGAAGGGACAGGGAGGACCGGGGAGCTGTTTTTT